A selection of T cell receptor beta chains follows, all from one sample in a study of cytomegalovirus exposure and HLA in healthy donors. Libraries were prepared by immunoSEQ multiplex PCR; TCRdb keeps only in-frame clonotypes and omits some of them. The sample has about 130,000 clones, around 80% seen once. Sequenced sample: PBMCs. All receptors come from a man aged 50 or older in good health and CMV-seronegative. CDR3s include the opening cysteine and the closing phenylalanine or tryptophan. Fields, in order: J gene, V gene, CDR3 protein.

j_gene: TRBJ1-1
v_gene: TRBV30
CDR3aa: CAWGHQRTEAFF

j_gene: TRBJ1-2
v_gene: TRBV9
CDR3aa: CASSVDRAEGYTF

j_gene: TRBJ1-1
v_gene: TRBV11-2
CDR3aa: CASSPGQGASAFF

j_gene: TRBJ1-6
v_gene: TRBV2
CDR3aa: CASSEGQFNSPLHF

j_gene: TRBJ2-6
v_gene: TRBV23-1
CDR3aa: CASSQSPDSSGANVLTF

j_gene: TRBJ1-1
v_gene: TRBV23-1
CDR3aa: CASSQSLGTGLVAEAFF

j_gene: TRBJ2-3
v_gene: TRBV2
CDR3aa: CASSEWTITDTQYF

j_gene: TRBJ2-7
v_gene: TRBV6-5
CDR3aa: CASSHGTGRGEQYF

j_gene: TRBJ1-1
v_gene: TRBV5-1
CDR3aa: CASSSPTGGPMNTEAFF

j_gene: TRBJ2-3
v_gene: TRBV6-1
CDR3aa: CASFPDRASTDTQYF

j_gene: TRBJ2-1
v_gene: TRBV7-2
CDR3aa: CASSLLNLAGGGEQFF

j_gene: TRBJ1-2
v_gene: TRBV29-1
CDR3aa: CSVDLQGNYGYTF

j_gene: TRBJ2-7
v_gene: TRBV13
CDR3aa: CASSLRDIYYEQYF

j_gene: TRBJ2-3
v_gene: TRBV6-6
CDR3aa: CASSTTRGDTQYF

j_gene: TRBJ1-4
v_gene: TRBV18
CDR3aa: CASSPGQLATNEKLFF

j_gene: TRBJ1-2
v_gene: TRBV2
CDR3aa: CATRSQATNYGYTF

j_gene: TRBJ1-5
v_gene: TRBV7-2
CDR3aa: CASSGTVGQPQHF

j_gene: TRBJ1-6
v_gene: TRBV28
CDR3aa: CASSFVRGSSPLHF

j_gene: TRBJ2-3
v_gene: TRBV5-4
CDR3aa: CASSRGGGSTDTQYF

j_gene: TRBJ1-2
v_gene: TRBV5-1
CDR3aa: CASSLGWSPYGYTF

j_gene: TRBJ2-1
v_gene: TRBV5-6
CDR3aa: CASSSPRQFNRFF

j_gene: TRBJ2-6
v_gene: TRBV9
CDR3aa: CASSHPGGLGANVLTF